The sequence of this T cell receptor beta chain was determined in a study of CD8+ T cells in alopecia areata. Note on this clone: Each gene name is a mouse one. The read terminates 4 residues ahead of where the CDR3 ends, so the germline J gene completes it.

Looked up from germline, CDR1 is NSHNY and CDR2 is SYGAGN. The CDR3 sequence is 17 residues long. The V and J ends lost 1 base and 0 bases respectively, with 15 bases between them. Cells from pooled cutaneous lymph nodes were sorted by CD4, CD8alpha, NKG2D, NKG2ACE and other markers. Isolated RNA was reverse transcribed into cDNA used as the sequencing template. Measured with immunoSEQ multiplex PCR; TCRdb has only the in-frame clones, and not every one. The repertoire consists of around 290,000 clones, none detected only once. The TCR comes from a C3H/HeJ mouse with alopecia areata. The mice in this strain carry MHC haplotype H2-k. The chain is built from TRBV13-1 and TRBJ2-3; possibly TRBD1 for D (6 bases). The sample consisted of CD4+ T cells sorted from a lymph node. CDR3: CASSDPRDKNSAETLYF. The sequenced part of the CDR3 DNA is TGTGCCAGCAGTGATCCCCGGGACAAAAATAGTGCAGAA.